This TCR beta chain was obtained from a study of neurological immune-mediated disorders. The study's findings and limits: When the repertoires were sorted by phylogenetic grouping, those of 18 of 34 multiple sclerosis patients ended up in one related-CDR3 cluster, a possible signature.

Trimming removed 7 bases from V and 6 bases from J; junction bases left unmatched: 14. This CDR3 region has 16 residues. Germline V lookup: CDR1 MNHEY, CDR2 SVGAGI. 5'RACE generated cDNA with 10-nucleotide random UMIs. Every sequencing run generated over 180 million TCR-beta sequences from 15-18 subjects. A single record per CDR3 protein comes from TCRdb applying MiXCR to the 5' RACE reads. This sample carries 71,000 or so distinct CDR3 sequences, 4.5% to 6.5% of them seen once, and the ten largest clones take approximately 2.2%. Unsorted libraries were generated from 2 million PBMCs held at -80 degrees C. This clonotype has a count of ten or more. Its antigen remains unidentified.

The gene calls are TRBV6-5 and TRBJ2-3; 9 bases match TRBD1. The clonotype originates from a woman aged 25-40 years with multiple sclerosis. The sequencing input was PBMCs. The CDR3, as DNA: TGTGCCAGCAAGGGACAGGGAAGAAGGGCGGCGGATACGCAGTATTTT. Translated: CASKGQGRRAADTQYF.